This T cell receptor beta chain originates from a study of OX40 agonist ivuxolimab in advanced cancers. Study summary: The treatment was a fully human IgG2 OX40 agonist, ivuxolimab. At doses from 0.01 to 10 mg/kg, patients were given intravenous ivuxolimab every 2 weeks. Study conclusions and caveats: Antigen targets of the expanded peripheral T cells went undetermined.

Some clones are missing from TCRdb's copy, which holds only in-frame ones; the method was immunoSEQ multiplex PCR. The table shows 60,000 to 100,000 clones, with 94% occurring only once. V gave up 3 bases and J gave up 0 bases; unmatched junction bases: 13. The CDR3 has 20 residues. The germline gives CDR1 KGHSH, CDR2 LQKENI. A word on this clone: Its specificity is not known.

The gene calls are TRBV18 and TRBJ2-7; TRBD2 matches at 14 bases. The source is an adult with an advanced solid tumor such as melanoma, head and neck, liver or kidney cancer. The specimen comprised CD4+ or CD8+ T cells sorted from blood, sampled in a trial of the OX40 agonist ivuxolimab. CDR3 region: CASSPLGGTSGSEGSYEQYF. In nucleotides, the CDR3 is TGTGCCAGCTCACCTCTAGGAGGGACTAGCGGGAGTGAGGGCTCCTACGAGCAGTACTTC.